This T cell receptor (beta chain) derives from a study of T-cell memory formation after mild COVID-19. Whole-study context: The TCR clusters were mostly specific to one donor. Notes on the study in general: Cross-reactive memory appears to have joined, as suggested by some responding clones showing up in pre-infection memory. Contracting CD4+ clones were located mainly in CM and EM, and CD8+ clones in EMRA.

Sample barcodes and UMIs were carried by the TCR alpha and TCR beta cDNA libraries that 5'RACE generated with constant-segment primers. Each CDR3 protein is one row after TCRdb ran MiXCR on the 5' RACE reads. The sample yields about 250,000 distinct CDR3 sequences, about a sixth seen once. This clonotype was counted many times. Its target is unknown. What was sequenced was PBMCs or a T cell subset sorted from them (not recorded which). The sequence was obtained from a man in his late teens or twenties who had mild COVID-19 (a few samples of this study predate the infection). Cell type and time point are not known.

The DNA for the CDR3 is TGTGCTAGTGGTTCCGGGGACACAGATACGCAGTATTTT. It encodes CASGSGDTDTQYF. The chain combines TRBV12-5 with TRBJ2-3; maybe TRBD2 (5 bases). The germline V gene encodes CDR1 LGHNT and CDR2 FRNRAP. V lost 4 bases and J lost 2, with 7 bases in between. There are 13 residues in the CDR3.